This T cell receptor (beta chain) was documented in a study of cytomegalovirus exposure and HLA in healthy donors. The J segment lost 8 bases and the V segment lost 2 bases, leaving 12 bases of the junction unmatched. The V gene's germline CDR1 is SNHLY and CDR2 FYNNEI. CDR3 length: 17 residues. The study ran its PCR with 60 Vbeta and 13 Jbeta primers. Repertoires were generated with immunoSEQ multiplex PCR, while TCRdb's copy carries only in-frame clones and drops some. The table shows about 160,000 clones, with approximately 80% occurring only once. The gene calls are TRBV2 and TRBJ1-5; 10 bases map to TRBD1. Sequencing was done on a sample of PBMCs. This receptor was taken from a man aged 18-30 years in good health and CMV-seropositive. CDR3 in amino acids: CASSERRGQGGRKPQHF. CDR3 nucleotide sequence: TGTGCCAGCAGTGAAAGGAGAGGACAGGGGGGAAGAAAGCCCCAGCATTTT.